This T cell receptor beta chain was documented in a study of PD-1 blockade in classical Hodgkin lymphoma. Study summary: The nivolumab dose that patients received was 3 mg/kg, given intravenously every 2 weeks.

Comments on this clone: Its antigen is unknown.

Sequencing used immunoSEQ multiplex PCR; TCRdb keeps in-frame clones, though not all of them. The table includes about 14,000 clones, just over 85% detected once. The patients all showed relapse after autologous stem cell transplantation, while their brentuximab vedotin exposure varied. Germline CDR1 is SGHTA and CDR2 is FQGNSA. Between the trimmed V and J ends, which lost 3 bases and 1 base, there was a span of 6 bases. The CDR3 consists of 13 residues. Whole-study results and caveats: Before treatment, complete responders showed about the same diversity as newly diagnosed patients. No one has yet defined what causes the repertoire differences, which may be disease activity or prior therapy.

The sample here was peripheral blood mononuclear cells (PBMCs), taken at baseline. The receptor was derived from a human donor with classical Hodgkin lymphoma. The J gene is TRBJ2-5, the V gene TRBV7-2, with D possibly matching TRBD2 (5 bases). The CDR3 nucleotides are TGTGCCAGCAGCTTCGGGATCCAAGAGACCCAGTACTTC. Translated, it gives CASSFGIQETQYF.